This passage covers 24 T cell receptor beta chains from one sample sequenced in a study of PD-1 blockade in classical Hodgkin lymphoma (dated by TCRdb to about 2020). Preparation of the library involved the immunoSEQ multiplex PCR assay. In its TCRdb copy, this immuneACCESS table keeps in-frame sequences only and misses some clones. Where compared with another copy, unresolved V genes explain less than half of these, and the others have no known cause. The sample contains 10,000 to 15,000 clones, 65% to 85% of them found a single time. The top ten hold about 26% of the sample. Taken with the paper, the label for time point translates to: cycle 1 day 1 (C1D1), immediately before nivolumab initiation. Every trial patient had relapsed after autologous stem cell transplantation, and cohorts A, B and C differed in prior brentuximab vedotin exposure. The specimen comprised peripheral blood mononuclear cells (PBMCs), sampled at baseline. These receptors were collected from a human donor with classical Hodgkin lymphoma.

This CDR3 reads CATRPRGFGNTEAFF. DNA of the CDR3: TGTGCCACCAGGCCTAGGGGCTTCGGGAACACTGAAGCTTTCTTT. V gene TRBV15 combines with J gene TRBJ1-1, with D tentatively TRBD1 (5 bases). This CDR3 has 15 residues. V was pared by 6 bases and J by 1 base, with 15 bases between. Germline CDR1 is LNHNV and CDR2 is YYDKDF (reference sequence).

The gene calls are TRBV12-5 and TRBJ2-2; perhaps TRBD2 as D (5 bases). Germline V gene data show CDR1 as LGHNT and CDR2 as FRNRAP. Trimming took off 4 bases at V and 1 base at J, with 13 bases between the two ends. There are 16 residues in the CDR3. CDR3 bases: TGTGCTAGTGGTTCCACGGACTTGCTGAACACCGGGGAGCTGTTTTTT. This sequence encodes CASGSTDLLNTGELFF. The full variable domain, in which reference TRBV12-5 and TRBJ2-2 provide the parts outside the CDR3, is DARVTQTPRHKVTEMGQEVTMRCQPILGHNTVFWYRQTMMQGLELLAYFRNRAPLDDSGMPKDRFSAEMPDATLATLKIQPSEPRDSAVYFCASGSTDLLNTGELFFGEGSRLTVL.

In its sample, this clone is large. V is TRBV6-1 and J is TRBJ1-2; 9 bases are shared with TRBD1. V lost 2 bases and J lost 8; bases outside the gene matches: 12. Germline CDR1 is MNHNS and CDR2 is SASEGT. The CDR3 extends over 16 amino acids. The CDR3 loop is CASSEWVGNRGLGYTF. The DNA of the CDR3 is TGTGCCAGCAGTGAATGGGTGGGGAACAGGGGGCTGGGCTACACCTTC.

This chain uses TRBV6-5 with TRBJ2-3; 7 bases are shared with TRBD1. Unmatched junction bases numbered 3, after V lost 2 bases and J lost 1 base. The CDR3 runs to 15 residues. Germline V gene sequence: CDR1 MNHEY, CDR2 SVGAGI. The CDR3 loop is CASSYGQARTDTQYF. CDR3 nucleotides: TGTGCCAGCAGTTACGGACAGGCACGCACAGATACGCAGTATTTT.

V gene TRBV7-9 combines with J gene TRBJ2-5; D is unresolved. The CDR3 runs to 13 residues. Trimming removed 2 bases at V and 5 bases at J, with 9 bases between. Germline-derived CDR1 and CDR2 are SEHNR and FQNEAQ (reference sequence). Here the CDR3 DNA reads TGTGCCAGCAGCTTAACATTGGCTGAGACCCAGTACTTC. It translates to CASSLTLAETQYF.

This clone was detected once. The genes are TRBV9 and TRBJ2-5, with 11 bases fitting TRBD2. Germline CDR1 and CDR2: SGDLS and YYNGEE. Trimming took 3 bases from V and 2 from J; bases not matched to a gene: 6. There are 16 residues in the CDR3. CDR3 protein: CASSGDSGGVQETQYF. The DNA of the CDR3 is TGTGCCAGCAGCGGAGATAGCGGGGGGGTTCAAGAGACCCAGTACTTC.

The CDR3 nucleotides read TGTGCCAGCAGTCCCATCCCGGGAGGCCCCTACAATGAGCAGTTCTTC. It yields the protein CASSPIPGGPYNEQFF. The V and J genes are TRBV28 and TRBJ2-1; 7 bases fit TRBD2. Trimming at V came to 5 bases and at J to 2 bases, leaving 9 bases not matched to a gene. The CDR3 is made up of 16 amino acids. The germline gives CDR1 MDHEN, CDR2 SYDVKM.

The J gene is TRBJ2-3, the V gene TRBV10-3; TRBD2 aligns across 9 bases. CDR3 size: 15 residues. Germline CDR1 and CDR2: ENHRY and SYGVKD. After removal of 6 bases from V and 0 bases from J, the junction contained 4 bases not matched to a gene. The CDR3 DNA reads TGTGCCATCAGGACTAGCGGATCTAGCACAGATACGCAGTATTTT. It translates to CAIRTSGSSTDTQYF.

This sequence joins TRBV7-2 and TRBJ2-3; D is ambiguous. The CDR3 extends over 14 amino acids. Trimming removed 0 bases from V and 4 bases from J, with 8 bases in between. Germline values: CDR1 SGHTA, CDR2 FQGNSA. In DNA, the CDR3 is TGTGCCAGCAGCTTAGCCACAGCATCAGATACGCAGTATTTT. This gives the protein CASSLATASDTQYF.

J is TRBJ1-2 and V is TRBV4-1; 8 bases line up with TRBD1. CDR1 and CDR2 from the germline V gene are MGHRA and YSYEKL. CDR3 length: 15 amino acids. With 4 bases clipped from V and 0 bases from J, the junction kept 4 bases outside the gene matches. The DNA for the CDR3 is TGCGCCAGCAGCCCGGAACAGGGGGCTAACTATGGCTACACCTTC. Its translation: CASSPEQGANYGYTF.

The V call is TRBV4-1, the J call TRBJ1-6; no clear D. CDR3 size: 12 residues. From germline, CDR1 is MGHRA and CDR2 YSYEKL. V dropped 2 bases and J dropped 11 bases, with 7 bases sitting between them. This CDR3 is CASSQRGPPLHF. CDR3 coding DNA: TGCGCCAGCAGCCAAAGAGGTCCACCCCTCCACTTT.

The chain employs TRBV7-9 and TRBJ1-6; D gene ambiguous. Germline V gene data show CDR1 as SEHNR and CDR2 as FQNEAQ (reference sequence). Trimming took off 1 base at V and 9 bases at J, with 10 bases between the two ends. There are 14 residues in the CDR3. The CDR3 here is CASSLGGIGSPLHF. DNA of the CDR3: TGTGCCAGCAGCTTAGGAGGGATTGGTTCACCCCTCCACTTT.

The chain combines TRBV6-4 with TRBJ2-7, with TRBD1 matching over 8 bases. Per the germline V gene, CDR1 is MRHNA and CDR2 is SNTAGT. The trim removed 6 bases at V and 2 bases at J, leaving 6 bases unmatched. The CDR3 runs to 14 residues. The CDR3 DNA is TGTGCCAGCAGCCCCGGGACAGGCCCCTACGAGCAGTACTTC. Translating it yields CASSPGTGPYEQYF.

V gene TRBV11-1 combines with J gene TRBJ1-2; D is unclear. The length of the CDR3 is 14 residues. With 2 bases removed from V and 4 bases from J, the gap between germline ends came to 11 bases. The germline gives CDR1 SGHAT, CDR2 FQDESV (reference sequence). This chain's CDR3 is CASSLKAGPYGYTF. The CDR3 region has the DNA TGTGCCAGCAGCTTAAAGGCAGGCCCCTATGGCTACACCTTC.

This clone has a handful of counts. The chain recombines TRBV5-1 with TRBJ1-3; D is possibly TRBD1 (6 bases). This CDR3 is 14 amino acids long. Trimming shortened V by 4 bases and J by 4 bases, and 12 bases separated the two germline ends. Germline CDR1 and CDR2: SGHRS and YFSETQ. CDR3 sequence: CASSLQGTGNTIYF. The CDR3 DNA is TGCGCCAGCAGCCTACAGGGTACAGGAAACACCATATATTTT.

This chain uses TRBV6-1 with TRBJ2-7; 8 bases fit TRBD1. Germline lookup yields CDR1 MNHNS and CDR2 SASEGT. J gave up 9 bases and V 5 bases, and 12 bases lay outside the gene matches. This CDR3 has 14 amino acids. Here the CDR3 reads CASSLSGQVLGQYV. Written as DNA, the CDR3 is TGTGCCAGCAGTCTCTCGGGACAGGTCCTTGGGCAGTACGTC.

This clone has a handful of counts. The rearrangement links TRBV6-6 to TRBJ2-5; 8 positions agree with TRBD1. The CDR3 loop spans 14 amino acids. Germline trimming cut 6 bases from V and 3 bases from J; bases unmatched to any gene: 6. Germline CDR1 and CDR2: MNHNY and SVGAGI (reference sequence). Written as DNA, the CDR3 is TGTGCCAGCAGCCAACAGGGGGAGAAAGAGACCCAGTACTTC. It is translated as CASSQQGEKETQYF.

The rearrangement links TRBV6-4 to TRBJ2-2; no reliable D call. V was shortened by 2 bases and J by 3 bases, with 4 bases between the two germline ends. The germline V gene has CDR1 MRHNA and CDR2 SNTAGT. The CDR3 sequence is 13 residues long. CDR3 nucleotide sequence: TGTGCCAGCAGTGACGGACACACCGGGGAGCTGTTTTTT. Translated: CASSDGHTGELFF.

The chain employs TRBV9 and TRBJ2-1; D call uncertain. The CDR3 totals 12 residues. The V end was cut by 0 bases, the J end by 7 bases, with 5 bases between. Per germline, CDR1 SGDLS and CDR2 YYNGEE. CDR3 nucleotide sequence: TGTGCCAGCAGCGTAGGAGAGAATGAGCAGTTCTTC. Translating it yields CASSVGENEQFF.

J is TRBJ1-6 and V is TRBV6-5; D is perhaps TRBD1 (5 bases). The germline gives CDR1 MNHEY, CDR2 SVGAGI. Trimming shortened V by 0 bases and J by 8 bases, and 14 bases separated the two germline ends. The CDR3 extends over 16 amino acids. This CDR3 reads CASSYSWGRADSPLHF. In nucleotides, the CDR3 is TGTGCCAGCAGTTACTCGTGGGGGAGGGCGGATTCACCCCTCCACTTT.

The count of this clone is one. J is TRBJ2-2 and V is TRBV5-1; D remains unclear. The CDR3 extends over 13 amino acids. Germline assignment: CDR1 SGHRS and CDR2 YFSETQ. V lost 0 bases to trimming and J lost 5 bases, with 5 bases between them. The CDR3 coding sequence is TGCGCCAGCAGCTTGGTACTTACCGGGGAGCTGTTTTTT. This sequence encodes CASSLVLTGELFF.

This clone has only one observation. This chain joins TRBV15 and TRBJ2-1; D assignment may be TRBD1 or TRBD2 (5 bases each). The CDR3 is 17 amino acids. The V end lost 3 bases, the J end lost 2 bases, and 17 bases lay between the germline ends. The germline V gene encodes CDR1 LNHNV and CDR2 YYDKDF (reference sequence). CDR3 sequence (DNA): TGTGCCACCAGCAGGGACAAAGGACTGAAGCCCTACAATGAGCAGTTCTTC. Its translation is CATSRDKGLKPYNEQFF.

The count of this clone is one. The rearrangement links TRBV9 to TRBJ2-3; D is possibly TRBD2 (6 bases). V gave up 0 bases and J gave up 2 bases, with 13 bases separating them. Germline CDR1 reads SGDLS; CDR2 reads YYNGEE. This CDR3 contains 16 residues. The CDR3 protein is CASSVVGSGNTDTQYF. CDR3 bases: TGTGCCAGCAGCGTAGTGGGTAGCGGTAACACAGATACGCAGTATTTT. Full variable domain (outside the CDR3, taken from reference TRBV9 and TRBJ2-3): DSGVTQTPKHLITATGQRVTLRCSPRSGDLSVYWYQQSLDQGLQFLIQYYNGEERAKGNILERFSAQQFPDLHSELNLSSLELGDSALYFCASSVVGSGNTDTQYFGPGTRLTVL.

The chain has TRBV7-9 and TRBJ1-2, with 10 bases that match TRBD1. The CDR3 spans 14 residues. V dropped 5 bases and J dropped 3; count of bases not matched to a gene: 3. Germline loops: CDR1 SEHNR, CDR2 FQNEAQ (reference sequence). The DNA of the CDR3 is TGTGCCAGCAGCCTAGGACAGGGGGACTATGGCTACACCTTC. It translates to CASSLGQGDYGYTF.